A single sample is the source of the 13 T cell receptor beta chains below, sequenced in a study of blood T cells in healthy people across ages (dated by TCRdb to the mid-2010s). The library was generated by 5' RACE. TCRdb lists the instrument as Illumina HiSeq 2500. The second PCR ran for roughly 7 to 11 cycles and used a J-beta primer mix along with a sample-barcoded 5' primer. TCRdb ran its own pipeline on the public reads, namely fastp trimming at Q25 and MiXCR clone calling, and kept in-frame beta chains. Rows merge per CDR3 protein into single entries with the most common DNA and genes. Present in this sample are about 2 million distinct CDR3 sequences, roughly 49% of which were seen just once. Jointly, the top ten make up less than 2.5% of the sample. The sequenced material came from blood. The receptors stem from a woman between 35 and 50 years old in good health.

This clonotype was found once. Its ends do not fully match the called genes, so a read error is possible. This chain links TRBV4-1 with TRBJ2-4, with D perhaps TRBD2 (5 bases). The DNA end favors TRBJ2-7, so the J call may be wrong. The V gene's germline CDR1 is MGHRA and CDR2 YSYEKL. The CDR3 is 15 amino acids. DNA of the CDR3: TGCGCCGGCAGCCAGGCACTAGTATCCCCCTACGAGCAGTACTTC. Its protein product is CAGSQALVSPYEQYF.

This chain links TRBV10-3 with TRBJ1-6; unclear D gene. This CDR3 is built from 13 residues. Germline CDR1 and CDR2: ENHRY and SYGVKD. Between the trimmed V and J ends, which lost 2 bases and 6 bases, there was a span of 5 bases. The CDR3 DNA reads as TGTGCCATCAGTGAGGCGCGTAATTCACCCCTCCACTTT. It specifies CAISEARNSPLHF.

The chain has TRBV29-1 and TRBJ2-7, with 11 bases that match TRBD1. Gene TRBJ2-5 matches the end of the DNA better, so the J call may be wrong. The CDR3 covers 15 residues. The germline CDR1 and CDR2 sequences are SQVTM and ANQGSEA. This CDR3 reads CSVELLGDRGETQYF. The DNA for the CDR3 is TGCAGCGTTGAACTCCTAGGGGACAGGGGGGAGACCCAGTACTTC.

This chain uses TRBV20-1 with TRBJ2-3; 7 bases map to TRBD1. The CDR3 is 13 residues long. Germline V lookup: CDR1 DFQATT, CDR2 SNEGSKA (reference sequence). V was pared by 3 bases and J by 4 bases, with 4 bases of the junction left unmatched. CDR3 residues: CSASRTGADTQYF. The CDR3 nucleotides are TGCAGTGCTAGCCGCACAGGGGCAGATACGCAGTATTTT.

The J gene is TRBJ2-7, the V gene TRBV7-2, with D tentatively TRBD1 or TRBD2 (5 bases each). CDR1 is SGHTA, CDR2 FQGNSA, per germline. The V end lost 4 bases, the J end lost 0 bases, and 13 bases lay between the germline ends. This CDR3 is built from 15 residues. The chain's CDR3 is CASSSTLGPSYEQYF. The CDR3 nucleotides are TGTGCCAGCAGCTCGACTCTGGGACCCTCCTACGAGCAGTACTTC.

V usage is TRBV7-8 and J usage is TRBJ1-1; D is undetermined. CDR1 is SGHVS and CDR2 is FQNEAQ in the germline V gene. The length of the CDR3 is 14 residues. Trimming cost V 5 bases and J 1 base, with 11 bases left between them. The CDR3, as DNA: TGTGCCAGCAGCGAGAGGACGGAGAACACTGAAGCTTTCTTT. It is translated as CASSERTENTEAFF.

In this sample, this clonotype turned up a few times. V and J are TRBV6-2 or TRBV6-3 and TRBJ1-2; D uncertain. Germline V CDR1 and CDR2: MNHEY, SVGEGT. V was shortened by 6 bases and J by 6 bases, with 8 bases between the two germline ends. The CDR3 has 11 amino acids. The CDR3 DNA sequence: TGTGCCAGCAGGGTGGTCGATGGCTACACCTTC. It encodes CASRVVDGYTF.

This clonotype was picked up a small number of times. This chain uses TRBV6-2 or TRBV6-3 with TRBJ2-7, with 11 positions matching TRBD2. V dropped 4 bases and J dropped 4; count of bases not matched to a gene: 12. The CDR3 sequence is 17 residues long. Per the germline V gene, CDR1 is MNHEY and CDR2 is SVGEGT. As DNA, the CDR3 is TGTGCCAGCAGTTCGCACTCTTCCGGGACTAGCGGTTACGAGCAGTACTTC. It yields the protein CASSSHSSGTSGYEQYF.

As regards this clonotype: One end of the junction is discordant with germline, which a read error may explain. The chain recombines TRBV20-1 with TRBJ2-5; 7 bases match TRBD2. CDR1 is DFQATT, CDR2 SNEGSKA, per germline (reference sequence). The CDR3 totals 14 residues. The chain's CDR3 is CSARAGGGQETRYF. CDR3 coding DNA: TGCAGTGCCCGTGCTGGGGGGGGTCAAGAGACCCGGTACTTC.

This chain uses TRBV12-3 or TRBV12-4 with TRBJ2-5, with 8 bases that match TRBD1. This CDR3 comprises 15 residues. The junction had 16 bases not matched to a gene; V was cut back by 6 bases and J by 10 bases. As DNA, the CDR3 is TGTGCCAGCAGGGGAAACAGGGGCCCAACAGGGGGCCAGTACTTC. Translating it yields CASRGNRGPTGGQYF.

The chain recombines TRBV7-2 with TRBJ2-5; 8 bases match TRBD2. Germline V lookup: CDR1 SGHTA, CDR2 FQGNSA. J was trimmed by 11 bases and V by 4 bases; bases with no gene match: 24. CDR3 length: 18 amino acids. The CDR3 spells CASSSGGSGTPPCNEQYF. The CDR3, as DNA: TGTGCCAGCAGCTCGGGGGGGTCCGGGACACCTCCCTGCAATGAGCAGTACTTC.

This clonotype appeared a few times. The chain joins TRBV28 to TRBJ2-7; 12 positions agree with TRBD1. The CDR3 extends over 15 amino acids. V lost 3 bases, J lost 5 bases, and 5 bases stayed unmatched. Germline V lookup: CDR1 MDHEN, CDR2 SYDVKM. The CDR3 DNA is TGTGCCAGCAGTTTGACGGGACAGGGGGCCCACGAGCAGTACTTC. This gives the protein CASSLTGQGAHEQYF. The whole variable domain, filled in from reference TRBV28 and TRBJ2-7, reads DVKVTQSSRYLVKRTGEKVFLECVQDMDHENMFWYRQDPGLGLRLIYFSYDVKMKEKGDIPEGYSVSREKKERFSLILESASTNQTSMYLCASSLTGQGAHEQYFGPGTRLTVT.

CDR3 nucleotide sequence: TGTGCCAGCAGTTACCTCCCGATATCCGACGGATACAATGAGCAGTTCTTC. This codes for CASSYLPISDGYNEQFF. This sequence joins TRBV6-5 and TRBJ2-1; D call uncertain. The germline CDR1 and CDR2 sequences are MNHEY and SVGAGI. V gave up 2 bases and J gave up 4 bases, with 18 bases separating them. The CDR3 runs 17 residues.